This T cell receptor beta chain was profiled in a study of T cell repertoires in cytomegalovirus infection. In the study overall: Public TCR beta signatures indicated both CMV infection and matching HLA type. Findings of the study overall: Summed frequency of public TCR beta families distinguished CMV carriers with the relevant HLA. Dominating the ex vivo response were TCR beta clonotypes that were CMV-specific and HLA-C-restricted.

With respect to this clonotype: Its antigen remains unknown.

TCRdb analysed the reads with MiXCR anew, one entry per CDR3 protein. This sample yields about 530,000 distinct CDR3 sequences, of which about 25% are seen a single time; around 13% belongs to the top ten. Sequenced input: PBMCs. The receptor's source is a human donor in good health (CMV status not recorded). Some clones in this sample may be carry-over from other donors' samples.

The CDR3 DNA follows: TGTGCCAGTAGTAGAGGACAGGGCTTGAACACTGAAGCTTTCTTT. Its translation: CASSRGQGLNTEAFF. V gene TRBV19 combines with J gene TRBJ1-1, with TRBD1 matching 8 bases. The J segment lost 0 bases and the V segment lost 4 bases, leaving 4 bases of the junction unmatched. This CDR3 has 15 residues. The germline V gene has CDR1 LNHDA and CDR2 SQIVND (reference sequence).